This section outlines one TCR beta chain sequence together with its context. Its specificity is not known. TCRdb's table, derived via immunoSEQ multiplex PCR, lists solely in-frame clones and lacks some. The table records 76,000 or so clones, approximately 95% of them present only once. This record belongs to a study of cytomegalovirus exposure and HLA in healthy donors. Overall study context: In a later analysis, the roughly 130 validation repertoires were reported to have used the same platform as the roughly 700 first-cohort repertoires.

With 2 bases removed from V and 7 bases from J, the gap between germline ends came to 14 bases. CDR1 is GTSNPN and CDR2 is SVGIG in the germline V gene (reference sequence). This CDR3 contains 13 residues. The study's findings and limits: A few chains tied to CMV proved CMV antigen-specific in vitro.

The receptor was isolated from a woman between 18 and 29 years old in good health and CMV-seronegative. Sequencing used PBMCs. The chain recombines TRBV30 with TRBJ1-2; D is ambiguous. CDR3 in amino acids: CAWSPPVALGYTF. Here the CDR3 DNA reads TGTGCCTGGAGTCCTCCGGTTGCCCTTGGCTACACCTTC.